These 12 T cell receptor beta chains were all obtained from the same sample, sequenced in a study of blood T cell repertoires in COVID-19. Sequencing was performed with immunoSEQ multiplex PCR; in TCRdb, only in-frame clones are kept and a portion is missing. The sample carries about 140,000 clones, 86% recorded once. The sequenced sample was peripheral blood. The receptors stem from an older woman with acute or convalescent COVID-19.

The CDR3: CSARMGGQQYF. CDR3 sequence (DNA): TGCAGTGCTAGAATGGGGGGACAGCAGTACTTC. This chain uses TRBV20-1 with TRBJ2-7; tentatively, D is TRBD2 (6 bases). The germline V and J ends were trimmed by 2 bases and 8 bases, with 10 bases remaining between them. Germline V gene lookup returns CDR1 DFQATT and CDR2 SNEGSKA (reference sequence). The CDR3 consists of 11 residues.

The chain recombines TRBV27 with TRBJ2-1; TRBD2 matches 9 bases. The CDR3 sequence is 16 residues long. V shed 9 bases, J shed 10 bases, and the junction held 19 bases outside the gene matches. Per germline, CDR1 MNHEY and CDR2 SMNVEV (reference sequence). The CDR3: CASRTSARGGVREQFF. CDR3 nucleotides: TGTGCCAGTAGAACCTCGGCGCGCGGGGGGGTAAGGGAGCAGTTCTTC.

The CDR3 spells CASSLGQGDWQPQHF. In DNA, the CDR3 is TGTGCCAGCAGTTTAGGACAGGGGGACTGGCAGCCCCAGCATTTT. The J gene is TRBJ1-5, the V gene TRBV27, with TRBD1 matching 10 bases. V lost 2 bases to trimming and J lost 7 bases; unmatched junction nucleotides: 5. The CDR3 is 15 residues long. Germline V gene lookup returns CDR1 MNHEY and CDR2 SMNVEV (reference sequence).

The V call is TRBV11-2, the J call TRBJ1-3, with 7 bases identical to TRBD1. This CDR3 is built from 15 residues. V lost 5 bases to trimming and J lost 4 bases; unmatched junction nucleotides: 8. Germline CDR1 and CDR2: SGHAT and FQNNGV. This chain's CDR3 is CASSRTGDGGNTIYF. CDR3 nucleotides: TGTGCCAGCAGCAGGACAGGCGATGGGGGAAACACCATATATTTT.

J is TRBJ2-3 and V is TRBV24-1; 10 nucleotides align to TRBD1. The J segment lost 4 bases and the V segment lost 4 bases, leaving 7 bases of the junction unmatched. CDR1 and CDR2 (germline): KGHDR, SFDVKD. This CDR3 spans 16 amino acids. CDR3 amino acids: CATSDPGQGISDTQYF. The CDR3 nucleotides are TGTGCCACCAGTGACCCGGGACAGGGGATTTCAGATACGCAGTATTTT.

V and J are TRBV13 and TRBJ2-7; D unresolved. Trimming left V 5 bases short and J 4 bases short, with 15 bases between. The CDR3 has 14 residues. Germline V gene lookup returns CDR1 PRHDT and CDR2 FYEKMQ (reference sequence). The CDR3 loop reads CASSPPGVLYEQYF. CDR3 sequence (DNA): TGTGCCAGCAGCCCTCCCGGAGTCCTATACGAGCAGTACTTC.

The rearrangement uses TRBV6-6 and TRBJ2-2, with a weak D call TRBD1 (6 bases). V dropped 10 bases and J dropped 4 bases, with 16 bases sitting between them. Germline-derived CDR1 and CDR2 are MNHNY and SVGAGI (reference sequence). The CDR3 covers 14 residues. The chain's CDR3 is CANSEQGGTGELFF. The CDR3 nucleotides are TGTGCCAACTCCGAACAGGGCGGCACCGGGGAGCTGTTTTTT.

The rearrangement joins TRBV9 to TRBJ2-3; the match to TRBD2 covers 12 bases. The CDR3 runs 16 residues. Germline V gene lookup returns CDR1 SGDLS and CDR2 YYNGEE. V was clipped by 4 bases and J by 6 bases; unmatched bases: 9. This CDR3 is CASSLQTSGGLDTQYF. The CDR3 DNA reads as TGTGCCAGCAGCCTCCAGACTAGCGGGGGTCTGGATACGCAGTATTTT.

In its sample, this clone was seen once. The sample carries other DNA sequences with the same CDR3. This chain links TRBV30 with TRBJ2-7; D perhaps matches TRBD2 (5 bases). The germline CDR1 and CDR2 sequences are GTSNPN and SVGIG (reference sequence). The CDR3 loop spans 12 amino acids. Trimming pared 2 bases from V and 2 bases from J, leaving 7 bases between. In DNA, the CDR3 is TGTGCCTGGAGTCCGGGGACCTACGAGCAGTACTTC. It codes for CAWSPGTYEQYF.

The V gene is TRBV29-1, the J gene TRBJ2-2; D remains unclear. V shed 4 bases and J shed 0 bases, with 9 bases lying between them. Germline CDR1 reads SQVTM; CDR2 reads ANQGSEA. The CDR3 is 14 amino acids. CDR3 sequence (DNA): TGCAGCGTTGGGGTCAGGTCGAACACCGGGGAGCTGTTTTTT. It yields the protein CSVGVRSNTGELFF.

This clone was seen a single time. CDR3 residues: CASSPFGGGTTDTQYF. The CDR3 region has the DNA TGTGCCAGCAGCCCCTTTGGGGGGGGCACCACAGATACGCAGTATTTT. This rearrangement joins TRBV9 to TRBJ2-3, with a weak D call TRBD2 (7 bases). This CDR3 is built from 16 residues. V gave up 4 bases and J gave up 2 bases, with 17 bases separating them. In germline, CDR1 is SGDLS, CDR2 YYNGEE.

V gene TRBV10-3 combines with J gene TRBJ1-1; weak D call: TRBD1 (6 bases). CDR1 is ENHRY, CDR2 SYGVKD, per germline. Trimming cost V 3 bases and J 4 bases, with 12 bases left between them. This CDR3 comprises 14 residues. The CDR3 nucleotides read TGTGCCATCAGTGACGACTTCAGGGGCACTGAAGCTTTCTTT. Protein sequence: CAISDDFRGTEAFF.